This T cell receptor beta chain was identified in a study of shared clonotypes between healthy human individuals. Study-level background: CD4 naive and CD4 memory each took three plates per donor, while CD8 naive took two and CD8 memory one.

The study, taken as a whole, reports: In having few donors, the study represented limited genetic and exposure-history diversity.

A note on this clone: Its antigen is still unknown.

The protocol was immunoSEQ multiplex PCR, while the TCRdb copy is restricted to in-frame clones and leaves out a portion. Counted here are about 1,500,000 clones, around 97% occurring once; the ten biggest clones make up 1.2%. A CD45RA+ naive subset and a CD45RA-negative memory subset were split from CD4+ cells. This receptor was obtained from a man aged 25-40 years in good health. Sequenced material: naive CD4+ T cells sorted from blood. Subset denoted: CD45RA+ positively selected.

The CDR3 reads CASTLPGDKNIQYF. The CDR3 DNA follows: TGTGCCAGTACACTACCTGGAGACAAAAACATTCAGTACTTC. V gene TRBV19 combines with J gene TRBJ2-4; D is unresolved. The CDR3 runs 14 residues. CDR1 LNHDA and CDR2 SQIVND come from the germline V gene (reference sequence). The ends were cut back, 7 bases at V and 3 bases at J, with 13 bases in the middle.